A selection of T cell receptor beta chains follows, all from one sample in a study of CDR3 diversity in severe acne. Using its own MiXCR run on the PCR reads, TCRdb lists one record per CDR3 protein. The sample lists around 100,000 distinct CDR3 sequences; 51% were seen once. Specimen: blood. Receptor source: a male donor with acne. Each CDR3 is given with its conserved first and last residue. The order of the fields is V gene, J gene, CDR3 protein.

V gene: TRBV20-1
J gene: TRBJ2-3
CDR3 protein: CSATGGRGRDTDTQYF

V gene: TRBV15
J gene: TRBJ1-5
CDR3 protein: CATSRDLGQPQHF

V gene: TRBV5-1
J gene: TRBJ1-2
CDR3 protein: CASSLAVGSGYTF

V gene: TRBV15
J gene: TRBJ1-6
CDR3 protein: CATSRDLTCLRGGPSPLHF

V gene: TRBV7-9
J gene: TRBJ2-5
CDR3 protein: CASSPQASGKTQYF

V gene: TRBV24-1
J gene: TRBJ2-2
CDR3 protein: CATSDLSLAGQTGELFF

V gene: TRBV9
J gene: TRBJ1-4
CDR3 protein: CASSVSTDNEKLLF

V gene: TRBV9
J gene: TRBJ1-1
CDR3 protein: CASSQGRDDTEAFF

V gene: TRBV20-1
J gene: TRBJ2-3
CDR3 protein: CSARPPGTSTDTQYF

V gene: TRBV29-1
J gene: TRBJ1-2
CDR3 protein: CSVESPWDTDYGYTF

V gene: TRBV2
J gene: TRBJ2-5
CDR3 protein: CASSGAPGQGTETQYF

V gene: TRBV7-8
J gene: TRBJ1-3
CDR3 protein: CASTEWGVGNTIYF

V gene: TRBV10-2
J gene: TRBJ2-3
CDR3 protein: CASRRDRGGGTDTQYF

V gene: TRBV28
J gene: TRBJ1-2
CDR3 protein: CASRRQDASNYGYTF

V gene: TRBV11-1
J gene: TRBJ1-1
CDR3 protein: CASSLSGPSTEAFF